These 8 T cell receptor beta chains originate from one sample sequenced in a study of blood T cell repertoires in COVID-19. Libraries were prepared by immunoSEQ multiplex PCR; TCRdb keeps only in-frame clonotypes and omits some of them. The sample includes roughly 160,000 clones, 80% to 85% of them seen just once. The sequencing input was peripheral blood. The receptors were sampled from a woman aged 60-70 years with acute or convalescent COVID-19.

The rearrangement links TRBV12-3 or TRBV12-4 to TRBJ1-1; the D gene is possibly TRBD1 (6 bases). V was clipped by 5 bases and J by 1 base, with 8 bases between them. The CDR3 is made up of 13 amino acids. The chain's CDR3 is CASSVGANTEAFF. The CDR3 DNA reads as TGTGCCAGCAGTGTGGGGGCGAACACTGAAGCTTTCTTT.

This chain joins TRBV5-1 and TRBJ2-7; a possible D gene is TRBD1 (6 bases). Looked up from germline, CDR1 is SGHRS and CDR2 is YFSETQ. The CDR3 spans 14 residues. The V and J ends lost 2 bases and 2 bases respectively, with 11 bases between them. The CDR3 region is CASSLGGFAYEQYF. DNA of the CDR3: TGCGCCAGCAGCTTAGGGGGATTTGCCTACGAGCAGTACTTC.

The J gene is TRBJ2-7, the V gene TRBV2, with TRBD1 matching over 7 bases. Germline lookup yields CDR1 SNHLY and CDR2 FYNNEI. The CDR3 has 17 amino acids. V shed 6 bases, J shed 4 bases, and the junction held 18 bases outside the gene matches. The CDR3 nucleotides are TGTGCCAGCAGCGTTCCGATCGGGACAGCCAACTCGTACGAGCAGTACTTC. Amino acid sequence: CASSVPIGTANSYEQYF.

The chain uses TRBV2 and TRBJ1-6; D unresolved. Germline V gives CDR1 SNHLY, CDR2 FYNNEI. This CDR3 region has 14 residues. V was clipped by 4 bases and J by 7 bases, with 11 bases between them. CDR3 region: CASSGGRENSPLHF. CDR3 DNA sequence: TGTGCCAGCAGTGGAGGCAGAGAGAATTCACCCCTCCACTTT. Using reference TRBV2 and TRBJ1-6 for the parts outside the CDR3, the full variable domain is EPEVTQTPSHQVTQMGQEVILRCVPISNHLYFYWYRQILGQKVEFLVSFYNNEISEKSEIFDDQFSVERPDGSNFTLKIRSTKLEDSAMYFCASSGGRENSPLHFGNGTRLTVT.

The chain is built from TRBV5-6 and TRBJ1-4; D not resolved. With 0 bases removed from V and 0 bases from J, the gap between germline ends came to 6 bases. The germline gives CDR1 SGHDT, CDR2 YYEEEE. The CDR3 sequence is 15 residues long. This CDR3 reads CASSLVSATNEKLFF. As DNA, the CDR3 is TGTGCCAGCAGCTTGGTCTCAGCAACTAATGAAAAACTGTTTTTT.

The chain couples TRBV19 to TRBJ2-2; 9 bases fit TRBD1. The CDR3 loop spans 15 amino acids. V trimming: 9 bases; J trimming: 6 bases; junction bases outside the gene matches: 11. The germline V gene encodes CDR1 LNHDA and CDR2 SQIVND (reference sequence). The CDR3 here is CASRLAGQGSGELFF. For the CDR3, the DNA is TGTGCCAGCCGCCTCGCGGGACAGGGTTCCGGGGAGCTGTTTTTT.

The gene calls are TRBV25-1 and TRBJ1-1; tentatively, D is TRBD1 (6 bases). Trimming cost V 2 bases and J 1 base, with 17 bases left between them. This CDR3 comprises 17 residues. Germline CDR1 is MGHDK and CDR2 is SYGVNS. CDR3 bases: TGTGCCAGCAGTGAACTGGGGGCCCCTGGAGGGAACACTGAAGCTTTCTTT. It specifies CASSELGAPGGNTEAFF.

This clone was seen only a few times. The rearrangement joins TRBV19 to TRBJ1-1, with TRBD1 matching over 7 bases. CDR1 and CDR2 from the germline V gene are LNHDA and SQIVND (reference sequence). V lost 6 bases, J lost 7 bases, and 5 bases stayed unmatched. The CDR3 spans 12 residues. CDR3 loop: CASSPGQREAFF. The CDR3 DNA reads as TGTGCCAGTAGCCCGGGACAGCGTGAAGCTTTCTTT.